The clone carrying this T cell receptor beta chain was counted between two and nine times. V was clipped by 3 bases and J by 4 bases, with 4 bases between them. Germline CDR1 ENHRY, CDR2 SYGVKD. The CDR3 sequence is 12 residues long. The sample originates from a study of human T cells and chemical hapten exposure. As to time point: patch test 1, 2 weeks after DPC sensitization. Treatment noted: therapeutic diphenylcyclopropenone sensitization with weekly scalp DPC. Each CDR3 protein is one row after TCRdb ran MiXCR on the RACE reads. The table includes some 110,000 distinct CDR3 sequences, roughly 12% detected once.

The V and J genes are TRBV10-3 and TRBJ1-5; D gene unclear. The specimen comprised whole blood, sampled in connection with sensitization to the hapten diphenylcyclopropenone (DPC). The clonotype originates from a woman between 50 and 59 years old with alopecia areata. Some clones in this sample may be carry-over from other donors' samples. The CDR3 DNA follows: TGTGCCATCAGTGACCTAAATCAGCCCCAGCATTTT. Its protein product is CAISDLNQPQHF.